Listed below are T cell receptor beta chains from one sample, sequenced in a study of T cells in Graves' hyperthyroidism and ophthalmopathy. TCRdb reprocessed the multiplex PCR reads with MiXCR, giving one entry per CDR3 protein. The repertoire holds roughly 710,000 distinct CDR3 sequences, with around a third as singletons. Sequencing used blood. The source of these receptors is a woman between 35 and 50 years old with Graves' hyperthyroidism. CDR3s include the opening cysteine and the closing phenylalanine or tryptophan. The D gene is left open where the match is weak. Size is omitted from some rows. Given values are once, few, many or a class for expanded clones.

D gene,V gene,J gene,CDR3 length,clone size,CDR3 protein,CDR3 DNA
.,TRBV7-9,TRBJ2-7,15,many,CASSLAPLEAYEQYF,TGTGCCAGCAGCTTAGCTCCTCTGGAGGCCTACGAGCAGTACTTC
TRBD2,TRBV29-1,TRBJ2-5,16,.,CSSSGLAGGDVETQYF,TGCAGCTCGTCGGGACTAGCGGGGGGCGACGTGGAGACCCAGTACTTC
.,TRBV19,TRBJ1-2,14,once,CASSPGESGYGYTF,TGTGCCAGTAGTCCGGGAGAATCGGGCTATGGCTACACCTTC
.,TRBV5-4,TRBJ2-7,14,.,CASSLPGSESEQYF,TGTGCCAGCAGCTTGCCGGGAAGCGAGAGCGAGCAGTACTTC
TRBD1,TRBV7-2,TRBJ2-5,16,.,CASRSRNGTGQETQYF,TGTGCCAGCAGAAGTCGGAACGGGACAGGGCAAGAGACCCAGTACTTC
.,TRBV10-3,TRBJ2-5,14,.,CAIGLGTYQETQYF,TGTGCCATAGGCCTCGGGACGTACCAAGAGACCCAGTACTTC
TRBD1,TRBV19,TRBJ1-2,13,.,CASSKTGVGGYTF,TGTGCCAGTAGTAAGACAGGGGTTGGTGGCTACACCTTC
TRBD1,TRBV6-1,TRBJ1-1,15,few,CASSSAGTANTEAFF,TGTGCCAGCAGTTCCGCCGGGACAGCTAACACTGAAGCTTTCTTT
.,TRBV27,TRBJ1-5,14,.,CASSPLISNQPQHF,TGTGCCAGCAGTCCTCTAATTAGCAATCAGCCCCAGCATTTT
TRBD1,TRBV7-9,TRBJ2-2,15,.,CASSPQGAWTGELFF,TGTGCCAGCAGCCCGCAGGGGGCTTGGACCGGGGAGCTGTTTTTT
.,TRBV15,TRBJ2-2,17,many,CATSRDLLGINTGELFF,TGTGCCACCAGCAGAGACCTTCTAGGGATAAACACCGGGGAGCTGTTTTTT
.,TRBV28,TRBJ2-7,16,.,CASSQGLVPLSYEQYF,TGTGCCAGCAGCCAGGGCTTGGTACCTCTCTCCTACGAGCAGTACTTC
.,TRBV12-3/TRBV12-4,TRBJ1-2,13,few,CASSFLRDRGYTF,TGTGCCAGCAGTTTTTTGAGGGATCGTGGCTACACCTTC
TRBD1,TRBV19,TRBJ1-5,15,.,CASRTRGQYNQPQHF,TGTGCCAGTAGGACGCGGGGACAGTACAATCAGCCCCAGCATTTT
TRBD1,TRBV5-4,TRBJ1-1,13,many,CASSQTGGSEAFF,TGTGCCAGCAGCCAGACAGGGGGATCTGAAGCTTTCTTT
TRBD1,TRBV7-9,TRBJ1-2,18,few,CASSPTLGTGLGRHGYTF,TGTGCCAGCAGCCCAACCCTCGGGACAGGGCTTGGTAGGCATGGCTACACCTTC
.,TRBV10-3,TRBJ2-1,17,.,CAISESGAATSYNEQFF,TGTGCCATCAGTGAGTCGGGAGCGGCTACCTCCTACAATGAGCAGTTCTTC
.,TRBV7-2,TRBJ2-7,15,.,CASSSSWGPKREQYF,TGTGCCAGCAGTTCCTCGTGGGGCCCAAAACGGGAGCAGTACTTC
.,TRBV29-1,TRBJ1-2,12,.,CSARGRGNGYTF,TGCAGCGCGCGGGGGCGAGGGAATGGCTACACCTTC
.,TRBV11-1,TRBJ1-1,13,.,CASSPAEGTEAFF,TGTGCCAGCTCACCAGCGGAGGGCACTGAAGCTTTCTTT
TRBD1,TRBV5-1,TRBJ2-5,19,.,CASSQSRDRGRPIQETQYF,TGTGCCAGCAGCCAGTCCAGGGACAGGGGGCGCCCTATCCAAGAGACCCAGTACTTC
TRBD1,TRBV7-9,TRBJ1-5,12,once,CASSLGQGPQHF,TGTGCCAGCAGCTTAGGACAGGGGCCCCAGCATTTT
.,TRBV6-5,TRBJ1-6,14,many,CASGERSYNSPLHF,TGTGCCAGCGGTGAGAGGTCCTATAATTCACCCCTCCACTTT
.,TRBV5-1,TRBJ1-1,15,.,CASSLPPRGGSEAFF,TGCGCCAGCAGCCTTCCACCTAGGGGGGGCTCTGAAGCTTTCTTT
.,TRBV5-1,TRBJ2-7,16,.,CASSLELRLWYSEQYF,TGCGCCAGCAGCTTGGAGCTCCGCCTGTGGTACTCCGAGCAGTACTTC
TRBD1,TRBV10-3,TRBJ1-6,15,.,CAISGTGQGVSPLHF,TGTGCCATCAGTGGGACGGGACAGGGTGTCTCACCCCTCCACTTT
TRBD2,TRBV3-1,TRBJ2-5,13,.,CASRPSGGETQYF,TGTGCCAGCAGGCCTAGCGGGGGAGAGACCCAGTACTTC
TRBD1,TRBV29-1,TRBJ1-3,13,many,CSARTGSGNTIYF,TGCAGCGCCCGGACAGGCTCTGGAAACACCATATATTTT
.,TRBV5-1,TRBJ1-1,15,few,CASSLGWVGDTEAFF,TGCGCCAGCAGCTTGGGCTGGGTGGGAGACACTGAAGCTTTCTTT
TRBD1,TRBV5-1,TRBJ2-5,17,.,CASSLPTDRGLLETQYF,TGCGCCAGCAGCTTGCCGACCGACAGGGGGCTTCTTGAGACCCAGTACTTC
.,TRBV10-3,TRBJ2-2,16,.,CASSGRKAQDTGELFF,TGTGCCAGCAGTGGTAGGAAGGCCCAGGACACCGGGGAGCTGTTTTTT
.,TRBV6-2/TRBV6-3,TRBJ1-5,16,.,CAGSLSTAHSNQPQHF,TGTGCCGGCAGTTTATCGACAGCGCATAGCAATCAGCCCCAGCATTTT